These 31 T cell receptor beta chains were all obtained from the same sample, sequenced in a study of brain T cells in children with intractable seizures. The assay was immunoSEQ multiplex PCR, and TCRdb's table has in-frame clones only and misses some. The top ten clones hold 5% to 7% of a sample with 340,000 or so clones, 93% of them seen once. Stated time point: blood from clinic visit 5 months post-surgery; TSC patient then seizure free. The input for sequencing was peripheral blood, taken more than 4 months after surgery. These receptors were obtained from a boy under two years old with tuberous sclerosis and intractable seizures.

This clone has only one observation. The chain carries TRBV3-1 (or the pseudogene TRBV3-2) and TRBJ1-2, with 9 bases matching TRBD1. V shed 5 bases, J shed 8 bases, and the junction held 6 bases outside the gene matches. CDR3 size: 13 residues. The germline CDR1 and CDR2 sequences are LGHDT and YNNKEL (reference sequence). CDR3 region: CASSVGQGFGYTF. CDR3 nucleotides: TGTGCCAGCAGCGTAGGACAGGGGTTCGGCTACACCTTC.

V gene TRBV6-5 combines with J gene TRBJ1-1; TRBD1 might be the D (5 bases). This CDR3 region has 15 residues. V dropped 11 bases and J dropped 2 bases, with 21 bases sitting between them. The germline V gene has CDR1 MNHEY and CDR2 SVGAGI. CDR3 DNA: TGTGCCGAGAGTCCGAGCAGGGTTGATAACACTGAAGCTTTCTTT. This sequence encodes CAESPSRVDNTEAFF.

The chain has TRBV29-1 and TRBJ1-1; D gene ambiguous. The CDR3 covers 12 residues. Deletions cut 5 bases from V and 0 bases from J, with 7 bases between. CDR1 is SQVTM, CDR2 ANQGSEA, per germline. CDR3 sequence: CSVPALNTEAFF. The CDR3 DNA reads TGCAGCGTTCCCGCATTGAACACTGAAGCTTTCTTT. Full variable domain (remainder filled in from reference TRBV29-1 and TRBJ1-1): SAVISQKPSRDICQRGTSLTIQCQVDSQVTMMFWYRQQPGQSLTLIATANQGSEATYESGFVIDKFPISRPNLTFSTLTVSNMSPEDSSIYLCSVPALNTEAFFGQGTRLTVV.

Note on this clone: The junction shows a germline mismatch at one end, possibly a read error. The CDR3 loop reads CAWTRGGNEKLFF. DNA for the CDR3: TGTGCGTGGACCCGGGGCGGGAATGAAAAACTGTTTTTT. This chain links TRBV30 with TRBJ1-4, with a possible D match to TRBD1 (5 bases). This CDR3 spans 13 amino acids. Germline-derived CDR1 and CDR2 are GTSNPN and SVGIG (reference sequence).

A single count supports this clone. J is TRBJ2-1 and V is TRBV19, with D perhaps TRBD2 (6 bases). Germline V CDR1 and CDR2: LNHDA, SQIVND (reference sequence). V lost 3 bases, J lost 5 bases, and 14 bases lay in between. The CDR3 runs to 15 residues. The CDR3 region has the DNA TGTGCCAGTAGTATGGTCCGGGGAGGTAACAATGAGCAGTTCTTC. Encoded protein: CASSMVRGGNNEQFF.

The V and J genes are TRBV6-5 and TRBJ1-1; D is uncertain. CDR3 size: 13 residues. Germline assignment: CDR1 MNHEY and CDR2 SVGAGI. The germline V and J ends were trimmed by 7 bases and 0 bases, with 9 bases remaining between them. CDR3 in amino acids: CASKRKLNTEAFF. The CDR3 DNA follows: TGTGCCAGCAAACGGAAATTGAACACTGAAGCTTTCTTT.

This sequence joins TRBV5-5 and TRBJ2-3, with 8 bases lining up with TRBD2. Per germline, CDR1 SGHKS and CDR2 YYEKEE (reference sequence). The CDR3 has 17 amino acids. With 5 bases clipped from V and 0 bases from J, the junction kept 11 bases outside the gene matches. CDR3 protein: CASRELPPGGSTDTQYF. The CDR3 region has the DNA TGTGCCAGCAGGGAACTCCCACCGGGAGGGAGCACAGATACGCAGTATTTT.

The chain couples TRBV25-1 to TRBJ2-7; D is unclear. CDR1 is MGHDK, CDR2 SYGVNS, per germline. The CDR3 extends over 15 amino acids. V lost 3 bases and J 6 bases, leaving 18 bases between the germline ends. CDR3 in amino acids: CASSDYDTYQGEQYF. The CDR3 bases are TGTGCCAGCAGTGATTACGACACTTACCAAGGCGAGCAGTACTTC.

The genes are TRBV30 and TRBJ1-6, with D possibly matching TRBD1 (5 bases). The V gene's germline CDR1 is GTSNPN and CDR2 SVGIG (reference sequence). CDR3 length equals 17 residues. Between the trimmed V and J ends, which lost 4 bases and 5 bases, there was a span of 21 bases. CDR3 sequence reads: CAWTRASGRFDNSPLHF. The CDR3 DNA is TGTGCCTGGACCAGGGCCTCCGGGCGGTTCGATAATTCACCCCTCCACTTT.

This chain connects TRBV29-1 to TRBJ2-2, with a weak D call TRBD2 (6 bases). Trimming removed 1 base from V and 4 bases from J, with 10 bases in between. This CDR3 is built from 14 residues. The germline CDR1 and CDR2 sequences are SQVTM and ANQGSEA. The CDR3 coding sequence is TGCAGCGTTGAAGTCCGGCGGGGCACCGGGGAGCTGTTTTTT. Translation: CSVEVRRGTGELFF.

The rearrangement joins TRBV30 to TRBJ2-2; D gene unclear. Per the germline V gene, CDR1 is GTSNPN and CDR2 is SVGIG (reference sequence). The CDR3 is made up of 13 amino acids. The V end was cut by 4 bases, the J end by 2 bases, with 8 bases between. The CDR3 sequence: CAWNGKNTGELFF. CDR3 nucleotides: TGTGCCTGGAATGGGAAAAACACCGGGGAGCTGTTTTTT.

The J gene is TRBJ2-1, the V gene TRBV9; TRBD2 aligns across 14 bases. This CDR3 spans 16 amino acids. V lost 1 base, J lost 8 bases, and 5 bases stayed unmatched. In germline, CDR1 is SGDLS, CDR2 YYNGEE. Here the CDR3 reads CASSVRGTSGSDEQFF. The CDR3 DNA follows: TGTGCCAGCAGCGTACGAGGGACTAGCGGGAGCGATGAGCAGTTCTTC.

This rearrangement joins TRBV4-1 to TRBJ2-2; 7 nucleotides agree with TRBD1. Germline trimming cut 0 bases from V and 0 bases from J; bases unmatched to any gene: 7. The CDR3 sequence is 18 residues long. Germline V CDR1 and CDR2: MGHRA, YSYEKL. CDR3 sequence (DNA): TGCGCCAGCAGCCAAGATCTGGCAGGGGGTACGAACACCGGGGAGCTGTTTTTT. Translated: CASSQDLAGGTNTGELFF.

This chain joins TRBV29-1 and TRBJ1-6, with 11 bases fitting TRBD1. The CDR3 runs 13 residues. V was pared by 4 bases and J by 7 bases, with 0 bases of the junction left unmatched. The germline V gene encodes CDR1 SQVTM and CDR2 ANQGSEA. The CDR3 DNA follows: TGCAGCGTTGGGACAGGGGGCAATTCACCCCTCCACTTT. Its protein is CSVGTGGNSPLHF.

The rearrangement links TRBV11-3 to TRBJ2-5; D possibly corresponds to TRBD2 (5 bases). The V and J ends lost 1 base and 3 bases respectively, with 6 bases between them. The CDR3 loop spans 13 amino acids. The germline CDR1 and CDR2 sequences are SGHNT and YENEEA. In DNA, the CDR3 is TGTGCCAGCAGCTTAGGGCGGGAAGAGACCCAGTACTTC. Translation gives CASSLGREETQYF.

The gene calls are TRBV9 and TRBJ2-5; the D is unclear. V was shortened by 0 bases and J by 5 bases, with 32 bases between the two germline ends. The CDR3 contains 21 residues. Germline lookup yields CDR1 SGDLS and CDR2 YYNGEE. The CDR3 coding sequence is TGTGCCAGCAGCGTAGTTTTTGACATTGGGGAAAGGACCTTCCTGTGGGAGACCCAGTACTTC. It encodes CASSVVFDIGERTFLWETQYF.

This sequence joins TRBV6-5 and TRBJ2-1; D not certain. Germline V gene data show CDR1 as MNHEY and CDR2 as SVGAGI. There are 15 residues in the CDR3. V was pared by 6 bases and J by 4 bases, with 16 bases between. CDR3: CASRSTPTFYNEQFF. CDR3 sequence (DNA): TGTGCCAGCAGATCTACACCAACTTTTTACAATGAGCAGTTCTTC.

The chain uses TRBV6-5 and TRBJ1-2, with a tentative D call TRBD1 (6 bases). Trimming left V 4 bases short and J 4 bases short, with 10 bases between. This CDR3 contains 13 residues. The germline V gene encodes CDR1 MNHEY and CDR2 SVGAGI. This chain's CDR3 is CASSSDRSYGYTF. CDR3 bases: TGTGCCAGCAGTTCGGACAGATCCTATGGCTACACCTTC.

CDR3: CATSRDLRDRASGANVLTF. The CDR3 DNA follows: TGTGCCACCAGCAGAGATCTGAGGGACAGGGCGTCTGGGGCCAACGTCCTGACTTTC. This chain links TRBV15 with TRBJ2-6, with TRBD1 matching 9 bases. The V segment lost 0 bases and the J segment 1 base; nucleotides outside the gene matches: 7. CDR3 length equals 19 residues. In germline, CDR1 is LNHNV, CDR2 YYDKDF (reference sequence).

The gene calls are TRBV11-3 and TRBJ2-1; TRBD1 agrees at 7 bases. This CDR3 contains 15 residues. With V trimmed by 5 bases and J by 1 base, 5 bases remained unmatched. CDR1 and CDR2 from the germline V gene are SGHNT and YENEEA. Here the CDR3 reads CASSPDRVSYNEQFF. The CDR3 DNA sequence: TGTGCCAGCAGCCCCGACAGGGTATCCTACAATGAGCAGTTCTTC.

J is TRBJ1-2 and V is TRBV5-1; maybe TRBD1 (6 bases). V lost 4 bases and J lost 3, with 22 bases in between. Germline V gives CDR1 SGHRS, CDR2 YFSETQ. The CDR3 totals 17 residues. This CDR3 is CASSPRGEWDTDYGYTF. As DNA, the CDR3 is TGCGCCAGCAGCCCCCGGGGGGAATGGGACACTGACTATGGCTACACCTTC. Drawing the rest from reference TRBV5-1 and TRBJ1-2, the complete variable domain is KAGVTQTPRYLIKTRGQQVTLSCSPISGHRSVSWYQQTPGQGLQFLFEYFSETQRNKGNFPGRFSGRQFSNSRSEMNVSTLELGDSALYLCASSPRGEWDTDYGYTFGSGTRLTVV.

This chain joins TRBV19 and TRBJ2-3; 8 bases match TRBD2. The V segment lost 2 bases and the J segment 2 bases; nucleotides outside the gene matches: 15. The CDR3 is 19 residues long. Germline CDR1 is LNHDA and CDR2 is SQIVND (reference sequence). The CDR3 DNA sequence: TGTGCCAGTAGTATATCCAGCGGGGGAGCCTCACGCCTCACAGATACGCAGTATTTT. As protein: CASSISSGGASRLTDTQYF.

This clone came up once. The chain uses TRBV5-6 and TRBJ2-1, with TRBD1 identical over 7 bases. CDR1 SGHDT and CDR2 YYEEEE come from the germline V gene. J lost 4 bases, V lost 4 bases, and 5 bases had no gene match. The length of the CDR3 is 14 residues. The CDR3 reads CASSPGTVYNEQFF. The DNA of the CDR3 is TGTGCCAGCAGCCCCGGGACAGTTTACAATGAGCAGTTCTTC. Supplemented by reference TRBV5-6 and TRBJ2-1, the full variable domain reads DAGVTQSPTHLIKTRGQQVTLRCSPKSGHDTVSWYQQALGQGPQFIFQYYEEEERQRGNFPDRFSGHQFPNYSSELNVNALLLGDSALYLCASSPGTVYNEQFFGPGTRLTVL.

This clone came up a few times. The rearrangement uses TRBV5-4 and TRBJ2-7; D gene uncertain. Germline assignment: CDR1 SGHNT and CDR2 YYREEE (reference sequence). The CDR3 length is 13 residues. V lost 0 bases to trimming and J lost 3 bases, with 7 bases between them. The CDR3 protein is CASSLDLDYEQYF. CDR3 nucleotides: TGTGCCAGCAGCTTGGATCTTGACTACGAGCAGTACTTC.

The chain joins TRBV9 to TRBJ2-7, with 7 bases identical to TRBD1. From germline, CDR1 is SGDLS and CDR2 YYNGEE. The J segment lost 5 bases and the V segment lost 5 bases, leaving 16 bases of the junction unmatched. CDR3 length: 16 amino acids. This CDR3 is CASRPWDQGERDEQYF. The CDR3 region has the DNA TGTGCCAGCAGACCCTGGGACCAGGGGGAAAGAGACGAGCAGTACTTC.

The chain combines TRBV6-5 with TRBJ1-2, with 7 bases lining up with TRBD1. The CDR3 spans 14 residues. Germline V gene data show CDR1 as MNHEY and CDR2 as SVGAGI. The trim removed 11 bases at V and 0 bases at J, leaving 9 bases unmatched. The CDR3 DNA sequence: TGTGCCGGGGCCGGACAGGCCTCTAACTATGGCTACACCTTC. Encoded protein: CAGAGQASNYGYTF.

In nucleotides, the CDR3 is TGTGCCACACACCGGGACAGCGGCTCACCCCTCCACTTT. Translating it yields CATHRDSGSPLHF. The chain uses TRBV5-6 and TRBJ1-6; 7 bases fit TRBD1. CDR1 and CDR2 (germline): SGHDT, YYEEEE. This CDR3 is built from 13 residues. V lost 9 bases to trimming and J lost 10 bases; unmatched junction nucleotides: 10.

V is TRBV4-2 and J is TRBJ1-2; D gene unclear. The CDR3 covers 15 residues. The V end lost 0 bases, the J end lost 2 bases, and 10 bases lay between the germline ends. Germline lookup yields CDR1 LGHNA and CDR2 YNFKEQ. This CDR3 is CASSQEPTGNYGYTF. CDR3 DNA: TGTGCCAGCAGCCAAGAGCCCACGGGAAACTATGGCTACACCTTC.

The gene calls are TRBV10-3 and TRBJ2-7; D is uncertain. Trimming removed 2 bases from V and 2 bases from J, with 13 bases in between. The CDR3 runs 15 residues. From germline, CDR1 is ENHRY and CDR2 SYGVKD. The CDR3 loop is CAISEPPGSTYEQYF. CDR3 sequence (DNA): TGTGCCATCAGTGAGCCCCCAGGTTCCACCTACGAGCAGTACTTC.

V is TRBV7-2 and J is TRBJ1-2; D is unclear. This CDR3 has 12 amino acids. Germline-derived CDR1 and CDR2 are SGHTA and FQGNSA. Deletions cut 1 base from V and 4 bases from J, with 4 bases between. CDR3 sequence: CASSLVVYGYTF. Here the CDR3 DNA reads TGTGCCAGCAGCTTAGTAGTCTATGGCTACACCTTC.

CDR3 nucleotides: TGCGCCAGCAGCTTGGCCCCCGAAGGACCTGGAAACACCATATATTTT. This sequence encodes CASSLAPEGPGNTIYF. The rearrangement links TRBV5-1 to TRBJ1-3; D remains ambiguous. Germline-derived CDR1 and CDR2 are SGHRS and YFSETQ. V was clipped by 0 bases and J by 2 bases, with 12 bases between them. The CDR3 has 16 residues.